The rows below give T cell receptor beta chains drawn from one sample of a study of CD4+ T cells in melanoma. Sequencing used immunoSEQ multiplex PCR; TCRdb keeps in-frame clones, though not all of them. The sample yields roughly 150,000 clones, around 90% seen once. All receptors come from a human donor with melanoma. Both conserved end residues are part of each CDR3. The order of the fields is V gene, D gene, J gene, clone size, CDR3 DNA, CDR3 protein. A D gene is named only where the DNA matches it firmly. Expanded clones get a size class; other rows say once, few or many, or leave the size out.

>TRBV5-8|-|TRBJ2-3|-
TGTGCCAGCAGCGGCTACAGCGGCACAGATACGCAGTATTTT
CASSGYSGTDTQYF
>TRBV18|TRBD2|TRBJ2-3|-
TGTGCCAGCTCACCAATTAGCGGGGGTACAGATACGCAGTATTTT
CASSPISGGTDTQYF
>TRBV7-3|-|TRBJ2-7|-
TGTGCCAGCAGCTCCCGACACGAGCAGTACTTC
CASSSRHEQYF
>TRBV6-1|-|TRBJ1-2|-
TGTGCCAGCAGCGATCTGGCAGGCCTGGGGTATGGCTACACCTTC
CASSDLAGLGYGYTF
>TRBV29-1|TRBD1|TRBJ1-2|-
TGCAGCGTGCTTGAAGGGACAGGGACATATGGCTACACCTTC
CSVLEGTGTYGYTF
>TRBV14|-|TRBJ2-3|-
TGTGCCAGCAGCCGCCGACTCAACACAGATACGCAGTATTTT
CASSRRLNTDTQYF
>TRBV5-1|-|TRBJ1-2|-
TGCGCCACCAAAGGGGCCCCGGCTTTTTATGGCTACACCTTC
CATKGAPAFYGYTF
>TRBV5-1|-|TRBJ1-1|few
TGCGCCAGCAGCCGTCTCTCCCCCACGGTGACTGAAGCTTTCTTT
CASSRLSPTVTEAFF
>TRBV5-1|TRBD1|TRBJ1-6|-
TGCGCCAGCAGCTTGTTTCAGGGGGAGAATTCACCCCTCCACTTT
CASSLFQGENSPLHF
>TRBV6-5|-|TRBJ1-1|few
TGTGCCAGCAGTCCTAACCGAGCGAACACTGAAGCTTTCTTT
CASSPNRANTEAFF
>TRBV6-6|-|TRBJ1-6|-
TGTGCCAGCAGCCAGGGCGATGCATCCAATAATTCACCCCTCCACTTT
CASSQGDASNNSPLHF
>TRBV4-1|-|TRBJ2-3|-
TGCGCCAGCAGCCAAGATATCGGACAGAGCACAGATACGCAGTATTTT
CASSQDIGQSTDTQYF
>TRBV2|-|TRBJ2-5|once
TGTGCCAGCAGTGAAGTTAGCAAACAAGAGACCCAGTACTTC
CASSEVSKQETQYF
>TRBV19|-|TRBJ2-1|-
TGTGCCAGTAGTATGCGGCAGCTATACAATGAGCAGTTCTTC
CASSMRQLYNEQFF